These T cell receptor beta chains were read from a single sample in a study of CD4 T cells in relation to SARS-CoV-2 and coronaviruses. Their target antigens are unknown. TCRdb's table, derived via immunoSEQ multiplex PCR, lists solely in-frame clones and lacks some. The sample consists of some 26,000 clones, 73% of them appearing once. Material for sequencing was CD4+ T cells from PBMCs, cultured in vitro. The receptors were gathered from a human donor in good health. CDR3s include the opening cysteine and the closing phenylalanine or tryptophan. A D gene is named only where the DNA matches it firmly. Clone size is shown for a subset of rows, as once, few, many or a class of expanded clone.

abundance	len	j_gene	d_gene	v_gene	CDR3aa	CDR3nt
.	16	TRBJ2-2	TRBD2	TRBV9	CASSVAPGAGTGELFF	TGTGCCAGCAGCGTAGCCCCAGGAGCGGGAACCGGGGAGCTGTTTTTT
.	15	TRBJ2-1	.	TRBV5-1	CASSLLAGTPNEQFF	TGCGCCAGCAGCTTGTTAGCAGGGACGCCCAATGAGCAGTTCTTC
.	14	TRBJ1-6	TRBD1	TRBV5-1	CASSLQGEGSPLHF	TGCGCCAGCAGCTTGCAGGGGGAGGGATCACCCCTCCACTTT
.	17	TRBJ2-6	.	TRBV19	CASSMVRGSSGANVLTF	TGTGCCAGTAGTATGGTACGTGGCTCCTCTGGGGCCAACGTCCTGACTTTC
.	16	TRBJ2-7	.	TRBV7-8	CASSPSFTTLPPEQYF	TGTGCCAGCAGCCCATCCTTCACGACACTGCCGCCCGAGCAGTACTTC
once	18	TRBJ2-7	TRBD1	TRBV5-5	CASSLAVLGGRGPNEQYF	TGTGCCAGCAGCTTGGCCGTCTTGGGCGGCAGGGGGCCCAACGAGCAGTACTTC
.	13	TRBJ2-7	TRBD2	TRBV2	CASLPMAGDEQYF	TGTGCCAGTCTCCCGATGGCGGGAGACGAGCAGTACTTC
once	13	TRBJ2-1	TRBD2	TRBV3-1/TRBV3-2	CASRTGGSNEQFF	TGTGCCAGCCGAACGGGAGGTTCCAATGAGCAGTTCTTC
.	12	TRBJ2-5	.	TRBV7-9	CASSLAGETQYF	TGTGCCAGCAGCTTGGCAGGGGAGACCCAGTACTTC
.	16	TRBJ1-4	TRBD1	TRBV7-9	CASSSPGTGSNEKLFF	TGTGCCAGCAGCTCGCCCGGGACAGGGTCTAATGAAAAACTGTTTTTT
.	15	TRBJ2-3	.	TRBV18	CASSPPVGRSDTQYF	TGTGCCAGCTCACCACCAGTGGGGAGGTCAGATACGCAGTATTTT